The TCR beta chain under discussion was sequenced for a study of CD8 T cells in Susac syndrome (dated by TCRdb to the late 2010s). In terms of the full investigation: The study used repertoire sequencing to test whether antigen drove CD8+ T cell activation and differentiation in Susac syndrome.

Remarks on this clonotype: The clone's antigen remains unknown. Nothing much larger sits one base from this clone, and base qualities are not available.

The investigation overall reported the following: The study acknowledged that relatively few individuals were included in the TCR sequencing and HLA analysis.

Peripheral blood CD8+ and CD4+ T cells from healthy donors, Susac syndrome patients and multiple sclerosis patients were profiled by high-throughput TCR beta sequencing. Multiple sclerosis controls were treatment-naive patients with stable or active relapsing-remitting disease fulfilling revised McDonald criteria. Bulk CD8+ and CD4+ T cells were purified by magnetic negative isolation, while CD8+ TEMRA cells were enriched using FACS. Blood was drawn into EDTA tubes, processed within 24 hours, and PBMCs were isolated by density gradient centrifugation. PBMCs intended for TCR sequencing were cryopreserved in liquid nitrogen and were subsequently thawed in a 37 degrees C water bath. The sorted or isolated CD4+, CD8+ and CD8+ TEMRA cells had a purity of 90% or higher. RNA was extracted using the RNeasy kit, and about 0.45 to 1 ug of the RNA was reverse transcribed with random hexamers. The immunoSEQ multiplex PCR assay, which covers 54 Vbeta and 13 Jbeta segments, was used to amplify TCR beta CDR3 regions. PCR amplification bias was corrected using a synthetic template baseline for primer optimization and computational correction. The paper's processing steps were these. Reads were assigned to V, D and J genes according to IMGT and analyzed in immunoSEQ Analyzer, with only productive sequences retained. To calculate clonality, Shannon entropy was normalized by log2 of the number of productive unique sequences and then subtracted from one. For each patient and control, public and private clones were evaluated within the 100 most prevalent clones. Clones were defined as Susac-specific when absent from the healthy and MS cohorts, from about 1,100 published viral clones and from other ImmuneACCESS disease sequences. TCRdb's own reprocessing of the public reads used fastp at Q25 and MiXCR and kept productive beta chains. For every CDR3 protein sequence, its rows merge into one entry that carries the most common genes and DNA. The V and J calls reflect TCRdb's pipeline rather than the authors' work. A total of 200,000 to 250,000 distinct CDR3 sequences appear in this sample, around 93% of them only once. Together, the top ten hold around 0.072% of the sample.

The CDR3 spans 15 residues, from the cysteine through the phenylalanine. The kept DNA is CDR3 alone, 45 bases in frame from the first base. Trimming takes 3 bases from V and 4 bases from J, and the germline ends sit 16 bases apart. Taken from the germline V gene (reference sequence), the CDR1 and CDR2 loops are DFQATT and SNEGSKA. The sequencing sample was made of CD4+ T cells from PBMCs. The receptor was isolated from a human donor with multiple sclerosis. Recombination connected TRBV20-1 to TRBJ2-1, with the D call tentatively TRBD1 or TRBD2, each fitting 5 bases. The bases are TGCAGTGCTAGCGGATACCGGGACGGGTACAATGAGCAGTTCTTC. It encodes CSASGYRDGYNEQFF.